This TCR beta chain is drawn from a study of shared clonotypes between healthy human individuals. TCRdb keeps only in-frame clones here, not all; method: immunoSEQ multiplex PCR. In the table there are millions of clones, around nine tenths of which are singletons. From CD4+ cells came CD45RA+ naive and CD45RA-negative memory subsets. Germline V lookup: CDR1 SGHAT, CDR2 FQNNGV. The trim removed 4 bases at V and 6 bases at J, leaving 6 bases unmatched. CDR3 length: 14 amino acids. The TCR was taken from a man aged 18 to 30 in good health. This chain uses TRBV11-2 with TRBJ2-7; 10 nucleotides align to TRBD2. Sequencing input: naive CD4+ T cells sorted from blood. Subset given: CD45RA+ positively selected. CDR3 protein: CASSSSGTSAEQYF. CDR3 nucleotides: TGTGCCAGCAGCTCATCCGGGACTAGCGCCGAGCAGTACTTC.